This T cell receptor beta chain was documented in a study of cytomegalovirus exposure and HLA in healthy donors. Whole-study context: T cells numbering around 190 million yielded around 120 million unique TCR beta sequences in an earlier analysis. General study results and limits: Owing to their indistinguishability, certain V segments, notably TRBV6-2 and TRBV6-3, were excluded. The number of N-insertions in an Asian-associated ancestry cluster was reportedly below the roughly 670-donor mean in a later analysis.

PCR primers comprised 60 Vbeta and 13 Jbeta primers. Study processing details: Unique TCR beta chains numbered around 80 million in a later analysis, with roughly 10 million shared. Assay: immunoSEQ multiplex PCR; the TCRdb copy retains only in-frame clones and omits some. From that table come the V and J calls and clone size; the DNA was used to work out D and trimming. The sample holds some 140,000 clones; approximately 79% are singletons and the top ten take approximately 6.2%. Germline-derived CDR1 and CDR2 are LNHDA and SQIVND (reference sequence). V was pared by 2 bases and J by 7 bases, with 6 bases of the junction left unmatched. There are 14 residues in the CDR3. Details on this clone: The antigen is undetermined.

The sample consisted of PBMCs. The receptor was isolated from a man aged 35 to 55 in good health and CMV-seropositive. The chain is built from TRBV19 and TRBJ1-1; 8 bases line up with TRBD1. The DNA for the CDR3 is TGTGCCAGTAGTATAAACAGGGGGTGGAATGAAGCTTTCTTT. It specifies CASSINRGWNEAFF.